The 28 T cell receptor beta chains below were found in one sample sequenced in a study of OX40 agonist ivuxolimab in advanced cancers. The table came from immunoSEQ multiplex PCR; TCRdb's copy has only in-frame clones and leaves some out. Among approximately 21,000 clones listed, approximately 80% were seen once. This specimen was CD4+ or CD8+ T cells sorted from blood, taken in a trial of the OX40 agonist ivuxolimab. The source is an adult with an advanced solid tumor such as melanoma, head and neck, liver or kidney cancer.

This clone was detected once. The chain recombines TRBV7-9 with TRBJ2-3, with a possible D match to TRBD1 (6 bases). The V and J ends lost 5 bases and 2 bases respectively, with 11 bases between them. The germline V gene has CDR1 SEHNR and CDR2 FQNEAQ (reference sequence). The CDR3 loop spans 14 amino acids. The CDR3 DNA reads TGTGCCAGCAGCCCACCAGGGGCCACAGATACGCAGTATTTT. It encodes CASSPPGATDTQYF.

This clone has only a few counts. The chain recombines TRBV9 with TRBJ2-7; the D is unclear. The ends were cut back, 3 bases at V and 0 bases at J, with 13 bases in the middle. Per germline, CDR1 SGDLS and CDR2 YYNGEE. This CDR3 has 15 residues. As DNA, the CDR3 is TGTGCCAGCAGCGGGGAAAGTATGAGCTCCTACGAGCAGTACTTC. Its translation: CASSGESMSSYEQYF.

The chain links TRBV13 to TRBJ2-7; possible D gene TRBD2, 5 bases. The germline gives CDR1 PRHDT, CDR2 FYEKMQ (reference sequence). The CDR3 has 14 amino acids. V lost 3 bases and J 2 bases, leaving 11 bases between the germline ends. CDR3 residues: CASSFAGSAYEQYF. CDR3 nucleotide sequence: TGTGCCAGCAGCTTCGCGGGTTCGGCCTACGAGCAGTACTTC.

The V call is TRBV18, the J call TRBJ2-7, with 7 bases identical to TRBD1. Looked up from germline, CDR1 is KGHSH and CDR2 is LQKENI. There are 15 residues in the CDR3. Germline trimming cut 0 bases from V and 0 bases from J; bases unmatched to any gene: 2. The CDR3 region has the DNA TGTGCCAGCTCACCACCGGGACAGAGCTCCTACGAGCAGTACTTC. Amino acids: CASSPPGQSSYEQYF.

V gene TRBV7-3 combines with J gene TRBJ1-2; 10 nucleotides align to TRBD1. CDR1 is SGHTA, CDR2 FQGTGA, per germline. The junction had 8 bases not matched to a gene; V was cut back by 4 bases and J by 9 bases. This CDR3 region has 14 residues. The CDR3: CASSSTGGADSYTF. CDR3 in DNA: TGTGCCAGCAGCTCGACAGGGGGCGCCGACAGCTACACCTTC.

The chain recombines TRBV28 with TRBJ1-5; no definite D call. V gave up 6 bases and J gave up 3 bases, with 6 bases separating them. Germline V lookup: CDR1 MDHEN, CDR2 SYDVKM. The CDR3 length is 12 residues. DNA for the CDR3: TGTGCCAGCAGGGGCGTCAATCAGCCCCAGCATTTT. Translated, it gives CASRGVNQPQHF.

The J gene is TRBJ2-3, the V gene TRBV7-9, with D possibly being TRBD1 or TRBD2 (5 bases each). V lost 0 bases to trimming and J lost 1 base, with 11 bases between them. Germline loops: CDR1 SEHNR, CDR2 FQNEAQ (reference sequence). The CDR3 sequence is 16 residues long. The chain's CDR3 is CASSLAGTGGTDTQYF. CDR3 nucleotide sequence: TGTGCCAGCAGCTTAGCCGGGACCGGGGGCACAGATACGCAGTATTTT. The full variable domain, completed using reference TRBV7-9 and TRBJ2-3, is DTGVSQNPRHKITKRGQNVTFRCDPISEHNRLYWYRQTLGQGPEFLTYFQNEAQLEKSRLLSDRFSAERPKGSFSTLEIQRTEQGDSAMYLCASSLAGTGGTDTQYFGPGTRLTVL.

The chain uses TRBV10-1 and TRBJ2-7, with 10 positions matching TRBD2. J gave up 5 bases and V 3 bases, and 4 bases lay outside the gene matches. In germline, CDR1 is WNHNN, CDR2 SYGVQD (reference sequence). CDR3 length: 14 amino acids. The CDR3 DNA reads as TGCGCCAGCAGTGAACTAGCGGGATGGAACGAGCAGTACTTC. This gives the protein CASSELAGWNEQYF.

The rearrangement joins TRBV18 to TRBJ2-1; 12 bases are shared with TRBD1. CDR1 KGHSH and CDR2 LQKENI come from the germline V gene. The CDR3 is made up of 16 amino acids. V lost 3 bases to trimming and J lost 4 bases; unmatched junction nucleotides: 4. For the CDR3, the DNA is TGTGCCAGCTCACCGGGACAGGGGGCGCAGTACAATGAGCAGTTCTTC. Protein product: CASSPGQGAQYNEQFF.

The rearrangement links TRBV2 to TRBJ2-3; 14 nucleotides line up with TRBD2. CDR1 is SNHLY and CDR2 is FYNNEI in the germline V gene. This CDR3 comprises 16 residues. After removal of 6 bases from V and 4 bases from J, the junction contained 6 bases not matched to a gene. CDR3 amino acids: CASSAGLAGDADTQYF. The CDR3 DNA is TGTGCCAGCAGCGCGGGACTAGCGGGAGACGCAGATACGCAGTATTTT.

This chain joins TRBV7-9 and TRBJ2-7; D is possibly TRBD2 (6 bases). The CDR3 consists of 14 residues. Trimming shortened V by 5 bases and J by 2 bases, and 13 bases separated the two germline ends. Germline CDR1 reads SEHNR; CDR2 reads FQNEAQ (reference sequence). CDR3 nucleotides: TGTGCCAGCAGCCTCAGCGGGCGGCCCTACGAGCAGTACTTC. It is translated as CASSLSGRPYEQYF. Full variable domain (missing parts from reference TRBV7-9 and TRBJ2-7): DTGVSQNPRHKITKRGQNVTFRCDPISEHNRLYWYRQTLGQGPEFLTYFQNEAQLEKSRLLSDRFSAERPKGSFSTLEIQRTEQGDSAMYLCASSLSGRPYEQYFGPGTRLTVT.

This clone was recorded only once. The chain uses TRBV10-3 and TRBJ2-1, with 10 bases that match TRBD2. The CDR3 contains 20 residues. Germline-derived CDR1 and CDR2 are ENHRY and SYGVKD. V lost 3 bases, J lost 1 base, and 15 bases stayed unmatched. The CDR3 nucleotides are TGTGCCATCAGTGATGGAACTAGCGGGACACCCCTGGCGTCCTACAATGAGCAGTTCTTC. The encoded protein is CAISDGTSGTPLASYNEQFF.

This chain joins TRBV6-1 and TRBJ2-5; 7 bases are shared with TRBD2. There are 14 residues in the CDR3. Losses at the gene ends were 9 bases for V and 1 base for J; bases not matched to a gene: 8. Germline-derived CDR1 and CDR2 are MNHNS and SASEGT. For the CDR3, the DNA is TGTGCCAGTCAGCGGGAACTTATCCAAGAGACCCAGTACTTC. Translating gives CASQRELIQETQYF.

For the CDR3, the DNA is TGTGCCAGCAGTTACGGGCAGGGGGCATTAGAGACCCAGTACTTC. Protein: CASSYGQGALETQYF. The V call is TRBV6-5, the J call TRBJ2-5; TRBD1 agrees at 8 bases. Germline lookup yields CDR1 MNHEY and CDR2 SVGAGI. The CDR3 is made up of 15 amino acids. With 2 bases clipped from V and 4 bases from J, the junction kept 6 bases outside the gene matches.

The chain recombines TRBV19 with TRBJ1-1; D is undetermined. The CDR3 loop spans 17 amino acids. Trimming removed 4 bases from V and 6 bases from J, with 24 bases in between. CDR1 and CDR2 from the germline V gene are LNHDA and SQIVND (reference sequence). CDR3 coding DNA: TGTGCCAGTAGTAGCGGAGAGACGTGGGTTTATGTCGCTGAAGCTTTCTTT. Its translation is CASSSGETWVYVAEAFF.

V usage is TRBV4-1 and J usage is TRBJ2-1; D remains ambiguous. This CDR3 has 12 residues. CDR1 MGHRA and CDR2 YSYEKL come from the germline V gene. The V end was cut by 1 base, the J end by 9 bases, with 7 bases between. The CDR3 is CASSQGVGEQFF. The CDR3 region has the DNA TGCGCCAGCAGCCAAGGAGTCGGTGAGCAGTTCTTC.

The chain uses TRBV28 and TRBJ1-1, with a possible D match to TRBD1 (6 bases). With 1 base removed from V and 3 bases from J, the gap between germline ends came to 9 bases. Germline-derived CDR1 and CDR2 are MDHEN and SYDVKM. The CDR3 loop spans 14 amino acids. For the CDR3, the DNA is TGTGCCAGCAGTTTATTGGGGGCGTACACTGAAGCTTTCTTT. It specifies CASSLLGAYTEAFF. Looking up the rest from reference TRBV28 and TRBJ1-1 gives the full variable domain: DVKVTQSSRYLVKRTGEKVFLECVQDMDHENMFWYRQDPGLGLRLIYFSYDVKMKEKGDIPEGYSVSREKKERFSLILESASTNQTSMYLCASSLLGAYTEAFFGQGTRLTVV.

The chain has TRBV7-9 and TRBJ1-1; D ambiguous. CDR3 length equals 14 residues. Trimming stripped 3 bases from V and 1 base from J, with 9 bases between. The germline V gene encodes CDR1 SEHNR and CDR2 FQNEAQ (reference sequence). This chain's CDR3 is CASSFRPGNTEAFF. The CDR3, as DNA: TGTGCCAGCAGCTTCAGGCCGGGGAACACTGAAGCTTTCTTT.

V usage is TRBV7-9 and J usage is TRBJ2-2; D not certain. The germline gives CDR1 SEHNR, CDR2 FQNEAQ (reference sequence). V gave up 2 bases and J gave up 4 bases, with 5 bases separating them. The CDR3 runs to 13 residues. CDR3: CASSLIGTGELFF. In DNA, the CDR3 is TGTGCCAGCAGCTTAATCGGCACCGGGGAGCTGTTTTTT.

In its sample, this clone is medium-sized. The chain carries TRBV6-1 and TRBJ1-2; a possible D gene is TRBD1 (6 bases). Germline-derived CDR1 and CDR2 are MNHNS and SASEGT. Deletions cut 9 bases from V and 8 bases from J, with 10 bases between. This CDR3 is built from 10 residues. CDR3 amino acids: CARDRRGYTF. CDR3 bases: TGTGCCAGAGACAGGAGAGGCTACACCTTC.

The V gene is TRBV5-4, the J gene TRBJ2-2; the D gene is possibly TRBD2 (5 bases). V gave up 3 bases and J gave up 3 bases, with 18 bases separating them. Germline CDR1 SGHNT, CDR2 YYREEE (reference sequence). The CDR3 is made up of 17 amino acids. CDR3 region: CASSWVGRLLDTGELFF. The CDR3 DNA reads as TGTGCCAGCAGCTGGGTTGGGAGACTCCTTGACACCGGGGAGCTGTTTTTT.

The chain recombines TRBV4-2 with TRBJ2-7; TRBD2 aligns across 7 bases. Germline CDR1 and CDR2: LGHNA and YNFKEQ. This CDR3 is built from 17 residues. V gave up 4 bases and J gave up 2 bases; unmatched junction bases: 14. As DNA, the CDR3 is TGTGCCAGCAGCCCAGGGAGGGAAGCGGGCACCACCTACGAGCAGTACTTC. Its protein is CASSPGREAGTTYEQYF.

The chain employs TRBV30 and TRBJ2-1; 7 bases are a match to TRBD2. Germline V lookup: CDR1 GTSNPN, CDR2 SVGIG (reference sequence). J lost 9 bases, V lost 1 base, and 21 bases had no gene match. The CDR3 is 18 amino acids. CDR3 amino acids: CAWSAPAGRAIPQAEQFF. CDR3 nucleotides: TGTGCCTGGAGTGCTCCCGCGGGGAGGGCCATCCCCCAAGCTGAGCAGTTCTTC.

The chain joins TRBV27 to TRBJ1-4; D uncertain. The germline CDR1 and CDR2 sequences are MNHEY and SMNVEV (reference sequence). The V end was cut by 5 bases, the J end by 10 bases, with 5 bases between. The CDR3 totals 10 residues. The CDR3 region has the DNA TGTGCCAGCAGTCCTGGAAAACTGTTTTTT. Translating it yields CASSPGKLFF.

This chain connects TRBV4-1 to TRBJ2-1; D is uncertain. The CDR3 has 15 amino acids. With 2 bases removed from V and 0 bases from J, the gap between germline ends came to 8 bases. Germline V gene data show CDR1 as MGHRA and CDR2 as YSYEKL. In nucleotides, the CDR3 is TGCGCCAGCAGCCAAAGCGTAAGCTCCTACAATGAGCAGTTCTTC. Translation gives CASSQSVSSYNEQFF.

The chain is built from TRBV5-6 and TRBJ2-7; the D gene is possibly TRBD2 (6 bases). From germline, CDR1 is SGHDT and CDR2 YYEEEE. V gave up 4 bases and J gave up 6 bases, with 11 bases separating them. CDR3 size: 12 residues. This CDR3 is CASSAGPAEQYF. CDR3 coding DNA: TGTGCCAGCAGCGCGGGGCCTGCCGAGCAGTACTTC.

The gene calls are TRBV12-5 and TRBJ2-2, with D maybe TRBD1 (5 bases). V was clipped by 6 bases and J by 2 bases, with 19 bases between them. Germline V gene data show CDR1 as LGHNT and CDR2 as FRNRAP. CDR3 length equals 17 residues. In DNA form, the CDR3 reads TGTGCTAGTGGGTCTCTTAACACAGGACCAAACACCGGGGAGCTGTTTTTT. It is translated as CASGSLNTGPNTGELFF.

This CDR3 is CASSISLYGNQPQHF. In nucleotides, the CDR3 is TGTGCCAGTAGTATTTCTCTCTACGGCAATCAGCCCCAGCATTTT. V gene TRBV19 combines with J gene TRBJ1-5; D call uncertain. Trimming took off 3 bases at V and 2 bases at J, with 11 bases between the two ends. The CDR3 consists of 15 residues. Per the germline V gene, CDR1 is LNHDA and CDR2 is SQIVND (reference sequence).